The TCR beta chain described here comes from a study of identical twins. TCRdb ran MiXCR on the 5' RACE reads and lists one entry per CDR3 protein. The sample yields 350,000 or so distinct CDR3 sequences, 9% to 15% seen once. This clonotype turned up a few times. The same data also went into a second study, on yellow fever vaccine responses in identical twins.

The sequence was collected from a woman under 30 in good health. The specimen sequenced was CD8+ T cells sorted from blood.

CDR3 coding DNA: TGCGCCAGCAGCCAAGTGGAGTTATTGAACACTGAAGCTTTCTTT. This sequence encodes CASSQVELLNTEAFF. The chain uses TRBV4-1 and TRBJ1-1; no firm D call. This CDR3 is built from 15 residues. Per the germline V gene, CDR1 is MGHRA and CDR2 is YSYEKL. With 1 base removed from V and 0 bases from J, the gap between germline ends came to 9 bases.